These T cell receptor beta chains were read from a single sample in a study of cytomegalovirus exposure and HLA in healthy donors. Only in-frame clones appear in the TCRdb table, and some are missing; sequencing was by immunoSEQ multiplex PCR. The sample holds under 200,000 clones, over 75% seen once. The source material was PBMCs. Source of these receptors: a woman between 50 and 59 years old in good health and CMV-seropositive. The CDR3 runs from the conserved cysteine through the conserved F or W. A D gene is named only where the DNA matches it firmly. Rows give clone size only sometimes, using once, few, many, or a class for an expanded clone.

size	J	D	V	DNA	CDR3
.	TRBJ1-4	.	TRBV28	TGTGCCAGCAGTTTCTATATGCCTAATGAAAAACTGTTTTTT	CASSFYMPNEKLFF
.	TRBJ2-5	.	TRBV2	TGTGCCAGCAGTCCTGACAGGAAGGAGACCCAGTACTTC	CASSPDRKETQYF
.	TRBJ1-2	.	TRBV19	TGTGCCAGTAGTGTCCAGACAGGCGTACATGGCTACACCTTC	CASSVQTGVHGYTF
.	TRBJ2-5	TRBD2	TRBV28	TGTGCCAGCGCGGGGGTGGGGAAGACCCAGTACTTC	CASAGVGKTQYF
.	TRBJ2-3	TRBD1	TRBV7-2	TGTGCCAGCAGAAAGGACAGGAGACCAGGGGATACGCAGTATTTT	CASRKDRRPGDTQYF
few	TRBJ1-2	.	TRBV9	TGTGCCAGCAGCGAGCTGACAGGTTACAACTATGGCTACACCTTC	CASSELTGYNYGYTF
once	TRBJ2-7	TRBD2	TRBV9	TGTGCCAGCAGCGAATCACCCCACCCGGGAGGTGAGCAGTACTTC	CASSESPHPGGEQYF
.	TRBJ2-2	.	TRBV13	TGTGCCAGCAGCTTTCCTCCCGGAAGTAGCCTAACCGGGGAGCTGTTTTTT	CASSFPPGSSLTGELFF
.	TRBJ1-2	.	TRBV29-1	TGCAGCGGGCTAGAGAACTATGGCTACACCTTC	CSGLENYGYTF
.	TRBJ2-2	TRBD1	TRBV6-5	TGTGCCAGCAGAACAGGGGGCCGGAACACCGGGGAGCTGTTTTTT	CASRTGGRNTGELFF
.	TRBJ2-7	.	TRBV27	TGTGCCAGCAGTTTAGGCAGGGGAAGCTCCTACGAGCAGTACTTC	CASSLGRGSSYEQYF
.	TRBJ1-1	TRBD1	TRBV9	TGTGCCAGCAGCTACAAGGGGGCTCTTAGGGGGAACACTGAAGCTTTCTTT	CASSYKGALRGNTEAFF
.	TRBJ2-3	.	TRBV14	TGTGCCAGCAGCCTTGCCCTAAGAATCAGCGAATCAGATACGCAGTATTTT	CASSLALRISESDTQYF
.	TRBJ1-4	.	TRBV5-1	TGCGCCAGCAGCTCGATTGGGGCTACTAATGAAAAACTGTTTTTT	CASSSIGATNEKLFF
.	TRBJ1-6	.	TRBV5-1	TGCGCCAGCAGCTTGGAAGGGAGAGAATCACCCCTCCACTTT	CASSLEGRESPLHF
.	TRBJ2-6	TRBD1	TRBV7-2	TGTGCCAGCAGCCTGGGACAGGGGTCGAGCTCTGGGGCCAACGTCCTGACTTTC	CASSLGQGSSSGANVLTF
once	TRBJ2-6	.	TRBV5-4	TGTGCCAGCAGCTTGGTGACAGCTGGGGCCAACGTCCTGACTTTC	CASSLVTAGANVLTF
few	TRBJ1-2	.	TRBV28	TGTGCCAGCAGTTTAGGAGGGTTGGAGGGGAAAGGGGGCTACACCTTC	CASSLGGLEGKGGYTF
.	TRBJ2-1	TRBD1	TRBV4-2	TGTGCCAGCAGCCACCGGGACAGGGGCCACAATGAGCAGTTCTTC	CASSHRDRGHNEQFF
.	TRBJ2-1	TRBD2	TRBV2	TGTGCCAGCAGGGGAGGGGATTCCTACAATGAGCAGTTCTTC	CASRGGDSYNEQFF
.	TRBJ2-7	.	TRBV15	TGTGCCACCAGCCAGGAGGTCGGAGAGACCTACGAGCAGTACTTC	CATSQEVGETYEQYF
few	TRBJ2-6	.	TRBV28	TGTGCCAGCAGTAAACAGGGATCCGGGGCCAACGTCCTGACTTTC	CASSKQGSGANVLTF
.	TRBJ2-4	TRBD1	TRBV11-1	TGTGCCAGCAGCCCCGACAGGGGGAACAAAAACATTCAGTACTTC	CASSPDRGNKNIQYF
.	TRBJ2-4	.	TRBV5-1	TGCGCCAGCAGCTTAGGAGGGGGGGTCCCGTGGAACATTCAGTACTTC	CASSLGGGVPWNIQYF
once	TRBJ2-3	TRBD2	TRBV28	TGTGCCAGCAGTCGGAGGAGGCTAGCGGACCGCACAGATACGCAGTATTTT	CASSRRRLADRTDTQYF
.	TRBJ1-1	.	TRBV19	TGTGCCAGTACAGGGTTGAGTGAAGCTTTCTTT	CASTGLSEAFF
.	TRBJ2-7	.	TRBV2	TGTGCCAGCAGCGATGACGGCCGACACTCCTACGAGCAGTACTTC	CASSDDGRHSYEQYF
.	TRBJ1-1	.	TRBV2	TGTGCCAGCAGCGATCCCGGGACTGAGAACACTGAAGCTTTCTTT	CASSDPGTENTEAFF
.	TRBJ2-7	.	TRBV5-1	TGCGCCAGCAGCTATGGCGGGGACTACGAGCAGTACTTC	CASSYGGDYEQYF
.	TRBJ1-2	TRBD1	TRBV7-2	TGTGCCAGCAGCTTAGTGGGGACAGGGCTAGCGAACTATGGCTACACCTTC	CASSLVGTGLANYGYTF
.	TRBJ1-1	.	TRBV10-3	TGTGCCATCAGTGAGTCCTCAGGTTACGAAGCTTTCTTT	CAISESSGYEAFF
.	TRBJ1-2	TRBD1	TRBV2	TGTGCCAGCAGACTACAGGGGGCAGAAAGCTACACCTTC	CASRLQGAESYTF
once	TRBJ1-5	.	TRBV7-2	TGTGCCAGCAGCAAGGAGATGCAGCCCCAGCATTTT	CASSKEMQPQHF
.	TRBJ1-6	.	TRBV4-3	TGCGCCAGCAGCTTCAGTAATTCACCCCTCCACTTT	CASSFSNSPLHF
.	TRBJ1-1	TRBD1	TRBV19	TGTGCCAGTATCCAGGGGGGGACAGGGGGAGTACGTACTGAAGCTTTCTTT	CASIQGGTGGVRTEAFF
.	TRBJ2-7	TRBD1	TRBV7-2	TGTGCCAGCAGCTCGACAGGGGGGGTGGGAGAGCAGTACTTC	CASSSTGGVGEQYF
.	TRBJ2-7	TRBD2	TRBV7-2	TGTGCCAGCAGCTTACCCCGGGGGGGCCGGAACTCCTACGAGCAGTACTTC	CASSLPRGGRNSYEQYF
.	TRBJ2-1	TRBD1	TRBV5-1	TGCGCCAGCAGCTTCCGGCCTACGGGACAGGAATACAATGAGCAGTTCTTC	CASSFRPTGQEYNEQFF
.	TRBJ2-2	.	TRBV2	TGTGCCAGCAGTGGTATAGGGGTAGATACCGGGGAGCTGTTTTTT	CASSGIGVDTGELFF
once	TRBJ2-2	.	TRBV13	TGTGCCAGCAGCTCCCCGAATGACACTACCGGGGAGCTGTTTTTT	CASSSPNDTTGELFF
.	TRBJ2-7	.	TRBV6-6	TGTGCCAGCAGTTCGCCCGCAGAGACTTACGAGCAGTACTTC	CASSSPAETYEQYF